These 32 T cell receptor beta chains originate from one sample sequenced in a study of T cells in localized non-small cell lung cancer. The table came from immunoSEQ multiplex PCR; TCRdb's copy has only in-frame clones and leaves some out. In the table there are tens of thousands of clones, roughly nine tenths of which are singletons. The sample consisted of peripheral blood, taken before any cancer treatment. The receptor set was obtained from a man aged 40 to 70 with stage I squamous cell lung carcinoma.

The genes are TRBV25-1 and TRBJ2-7; either TRBD1 or TRBD2 may fit D (5 bases each). CDR3 length: 13 amino acids. Between the trimmed V and J ends, which lost 6 bases and 3 bases, there was a span of 12 bases. Germline V gives CDR1 MGHDK, CDR2 SYGVNS. The CDR3 DNA reads TGTGCCAGCAGGGGGGAATACTTCTACGAGCAGTACTTC. Its translation: CASRGEYFYEQYF.

V gene TRBV19 combines with J gene TRBJ1-2, with D hard to call. V was pared by 7 bases and J by 0 bases, with 15 bases between. Germline V gene lookup returns CDR1 LNHDA and CDR2 SQIVND (reference sequence). The CDR3 is 15 amino acids. The CDR3 region has the DNA TGTGCCAGTATAGAGGACGGCGGAGCTAACTATGGCTACACCTTC. This translates into CASIEDGGANYGYTF.

The chain uses TRBV5-1 and TRBJ1-2; no clear D. CDR3 length equals 15 residues. Trimming took off 0 bases at V and 2 bases at J, with 11 bases between the two ends. Looked up from germline, CDR1 is SGHRS and CDR2 is YFSETQ. CDR3 protein: CASSLAEGANYGYTF. The CDR3 DNA is TGCGCCAGCAGCTTGGCGGAGGGTGCCAACTATGGCTACACCTTC.

This chain connects TRBV7-2 to TRBJ1-4; D remains ambiguous. The CDR3 has 13 amino acids. The V gene's germline CDR1 is SGHTA and CDR2 FQGNSA. V was cut by 1 base and J by 10 bases, with 10 bases left in between. In nucleotides, the CDR3 is TGTGCCAGCAGCTTAGTCCGTTCGGGAAAACTGTTTTTT. This gives the protein CASSLVRSGKLFF.

The DNA of the CDR3 is TGTGCCAGCCGGGACAGCTCAAATCAGCCCCAGCATTTT. Its translation: CASRDSSNQPQHF. The chain links TRBV28 to TRBJ1-5, with TRBD1 matching over 7 bases. The CDR3 runs 13 residues. Germline V gives CDR1 MDHEN, CDR2 SYDVKM. J gave up 4 bases and V 8 bases, and 5 bases lay outside the gene matches. Full variable domain (missing parts from reference TRBV28 and TRBJ1-5): DVKVTQSSRYLVKRTGEKVFLECVQDMDHENMFWYRQDPGLGLRLIYFSYDVKMKEKGDIPEGYSVSREKKERFSLILESASTNQTSMYLCASRDSSNQPQHFGDGTRLSIL.

This clone was detected only once. V usage is TRBV28 and J usage is TRBJ1-2; no reliable D call. Deletions cut 6 bases from V and 0 bases from J, with 8 bases between. Per germline, CDR1 MDHEN and CDR2 SYDVKM. The CDR3 length is 13 residues. The CDR3 here is CASRFGANYGYTF. The CDR3 DNA reads TGTGCCAGCAGGTTCGGGGCTAACTATGGCTACACCTTC.

The chain combines TRBV5-1 with TRBJ2-7; 10 bases map to TRBD2. Per germline, CDR1 SGHRS and CDR2 YFSETQ. Trimming at V came to 2 bases and at J to 4 bases, leaving 6 bases not matched to a gene. The CDR3 runs to 15 residues. CDR3 coding DNA: TGCGCCAGCAGCTTCTCTAGCGGGGGTGGGTACGAGCAGTACTTC. The encoded protein is CASSFSSGGGYEQYF.

This clone was observed a single time. The CDR3 bases are TGTGCCAGCAGTGAAAGGGACAGCTCCCTCAATGAGCAGTTCTTC. It is translated as CASSERDSSLNEQFF. The chain recombines TRBV2 with TRBJ2-1; 7 bases align to TRBD1. The CDR3 length is 15 residues. Germline values: CDR1 SNHLY, CDR2 FYNNEI. V was clipped by 2 bases and J by 6 bases; unmatched bases: 7.

The rearrangement joins TRBV2 to TRBJ2-7; D not certain. Germline V gives CDR1 SNHLY, CDR2 FYNNEI. The germline V and J ends were trimmed by 6 bases and 4 bases, with 16 bases remaining between them. CDR3 length equals 14 residues. The CDR3 DNA reads as TGTGCCAGCAGCCGCCGGCCCCAACCTTACGAGCAGTACTTC. Translated, it gives CASSRRPQPYEQYF.

The chain combines TRBV30 with TRBJ1-2, with D unclear. Germline V gene data show CDR1 as GTSNPN and CDR2 as SVGIG (reference sequence). This CDR3 spans 10 amino acids. V was shortened by 5 bases and J by 2 bases, with 3 bases between the two germline ends. In nucleotides, the CDR3 is TGTGCCTGGGAGAACTATGGCTACACCTTC. It codes for CAWENYGYTF.

The gene calls are TRBV20-1 and TRBJ2-7; possibly TRBD1 for D (5 bases). From germline, CDR1 is DFQATT and CDR2 SNEGSKA (reference sequence). This CDR3 is 11 amino acids long. Trimming removed 6 bases from V and 3 bases from J, with 9 bases in between. The CDR3: CSAGQGYEQYF. The CDR3 DNA is TGCAGTGCGGGGCAGGGCTACGAGCAGTACTTC.

This clone was observed once. The V and J genes are TRBV5-6 and TRBJ1-4; D is unresolved. This CDR3 spans 13 amino acids. The V end lost 0 bases, the J end lost 12 bases, and 12 bases lay between the germline ends. Germline assignment: CDR1 SGHDT and CDR2 YYEEEE. The DNA for the CDR3 is TGTGCCAGCAGCTTGGCGGCAGGTCTGGAACTGTTTTTT. Amino acid sequence: CASSLAAGLELFF.

This chain connects TRBV9 to TRBJ1-2, with no clear D. The CDR3 is 12 amino acids. Germline V gene sequence: CDR1 SGDLS, CDR2 YYNGEE. The germline V and J ends were trimmed by 6 bases and 3 bases, with 9 bases remaining between them. The CDR3 loop reads CASTPTDYGYTF. For the CDR3, the DNA is TGTGCCAGCACCCCGACGGACTATGGCTACACCTTC.

This chain connects TRBV19 to TRBJ1-1, with no clear D. The germline gives CDR1 LNHDA, CDR2 SQIVND (reference sequence). V shed 8 bases and J shed 3 bases, with 13 bases lying between them. The CDR3 has 13 amino acids. The CDR3 loop reads CASSSQRDTEAFF. CDR3 DNA: TGTGCCAGTTCTAGCCAAAGGGACACTGAAGCTTTCTTT.

This chain links TRBV19 with TRBJ1-2; TRBD1 agrees at 10 bases. Germline values: CDR1 LNHDA, CDR2 SQIVND (reference sequence). The ends lost 5 bases at V and 6 bases at J; junction bases unmatched: 6. This CDR3 spans 14 amino acids. In nucleotides, the CDR3 is TGTGCCAGTAGTCGGACAGGGGGATACAATGGCTACACCTTC. This codes for CASSRTGGYNGYTF.

V gene TRBV4-1 combines with J gene TRBJ1-2; TRBD1 agrees at 7 bases. There are 16 residues in the CDR3. With 4 bases clipped from V and 7 bases from J, the junction kept 15 bases outside the gene matches. Germline lookup yields CDR1 MGHRA and CDR2 YSYEKL. CDR3 nucleotides: TGCGCCAGCAGCCTCCGGGACAGTGGGAGAATGGTTGGCTACACCTTC. This encodes CASSLRDSGRMVGYTF.

V usage is TRBV6-1 and J usage is TRBJ2-7; no clear D gene. Germline-derived CDR1 and CDR2 are MNHNS and SASEGT. CDR3 length equals 12 residues. With 2 bases removed from V and 3 bases from J, the gap between germline ends came to 5 bases. The CDR3 nucleotides are TGTGCCAGCAGTGAATCCAGCTACGAGCAGTACTTC. Amino acids: CASSESSYEQYF.

This clone was counted a few times. The chain couples TRBV6-5 to TRBJ1-6; D unclear. The V gene lost 2 bases and the J gene lost 9 bases, with 8 bases spanning the gap. The length of the CDR3 is 13 residues. Germline values: CDR1 MNHEY, CDR2 SVGAGI. The CDR3 nucleotides read TGTGCCAGCAGTTACCTAGGCACTTCACCCCTCCACTTT. Residues: CASSYLGTSPLHF.

V and J are TRBV5-4 and TRBJ2-1, with 12 bases lining up with TRBD2. The CDR3 sequence is 15 residues long. Germline CDR1 is SGHNT and CDR2 is YYREEE (reference sequence). The J segment lost 5 bases and the V segment lost 4 bases, leaving 4 bases of the junction unmatched. CDR3 nucleotides: TGTGCCAGCAGCCTGACTAGCGGGGGAGACAATGAGCAGTTCTTC. Translated, it gives CASSLTSGGDNEQFF.

The V gene is TRBV7-9, the J gene TRBJ2-7; 9 bases align to TRBD1. After removal of 5 bases from V and 2 bases from J, the junction contained 4 bases not matched to a gene. The CDR3 runs 14 residues. Germline CDR1 SEHNR, CDR2 FQNEAQ (reference sequence). The CDR3 DNA sequence: TGTGCCAGCAGCCTGGGACAGGGAACCTACGAGCAGTACTTC. It specifies CASSLGQGTYEQYF. The full variable domain, in which reference TRBV7-9 and TRBJ2-7 provide the parts outside the CDR3, is DTGVSQNPRHKITKRGQNVTFRCDPISEHNRLYWYRQTLGQGPEFLTYFQNEAQLEKSRLLSDRFSAERPKGSFSTLEIQRTEQGDSAMYLCASSLGQGTYEQYFGPGTRLTVT.

The gene calls are TRBV11-2 and TRBJ2-7; D possibly corresponds to TRBD1 (5 bases). V lost 8 bases to trimming and J lost 6 bases, with 26 bases between them. This CDR3 is 16 amino acids long. The germline V gene has CDR1 SGHAT and CDR2 FQNNGV. As DNA, the CDR3 is TGTGCCAGCTGGCCCGGGCAGGGTACTCCCCCGTCCGAGCAGTACTTC. Translated: CASWPGQGTPPSEQYF.

This clone was found once. The V and J genes are TRBV7-8 and TRBJ2-7; D gene ambiguous. Trimming shortened V by 1 base and J by 3 bases, and 13 bases separated the two germline ends. The germline V gene has CDR1 SGHVS and CDR2 FQNEAQ. This CDR3 region has 15 residues. The CDR3 here is CASSLEGLGGYEQYF. In nucleotides, the CDR3 is TGTGCCAGCAGCTTAGAAGGGCTTGGCGGCTACGAGCAGTACTTC.

This clone was seen only once. This chain uses TRBV5-5 with TRBJ2-1; D is unresolved. The CDR3 runs to 13 residues. V dropped 0 bases and J dropped 1 base, with 2 bases sitting between them. Per germline, CDR1 SGHKS and CDR2 YYEKEE (reference sequence). DNA of the CDR3: TGTGCCAGCAGCTTGGGGTCCTACAATGAGCAGTTCTTC. Amino acids: CASSLGSYNEQFF.

The chain is built from TRBV6-5 and TRBJ1-1, with D perhaps TRBD1 (6 bases). The CDR3 consists of 14 residues. CDR1 is MNHEY, CDR2 SVGAGI, per germline. V was trimmed by 2 bases and J by 8 bases, leaving 15 bases between them. The CDR3 sequence: CASSYRDTSKEAFF. CDR3 coding DNA: TGTGCCAGCAGTTACCGGGACACCTCGAAAGAAGCTTTCTTT.

This clone has more than one count but fewer than ten. J is TRBJ1-1 and V is TRBV18; 8 bases are a match to TRBD1. Trimming cost V 6 bases and J 3 bases; bases outside gene matches: 6. The germline gives CDR1 KGHSH, CDR2 LQKENI. The CDR3 has 14 amino acids. The DNA for the CDR3 is TGTGCCAGCTCCTGGACAGGGAGGGACACTGAAGCTTTCTTT. Protein: CASSWTGRDTEAFF.

This clone is a singleton in its sample. J is TRBJ2-7 and V is TRBV20-1; a possible D gene is TRBD1 (5 bases). The CDR3 spans 11 residues. Trimming cost V 6 bases and J 1 base, with 7 bases left between them. Germline V CDR1 and CDR2: DFQATT, SNEGSKA (reference sequence). The CDR3 coding sequence is TGCAGTGCCCAGGGTTCCTACGAGCAGTACTTC. Its protein is CSAQGSYEQYF.

V gene TRBV15 combines with J gene TRBJ1-5; unclear D gene. V lost 0 bases and J 2 bases, leaving 2 bases between the germline ends. CDR3 size: 13 residues. CDR1 is LNHNV and CDR2 is YYDKDF in the germline V gene (reference sequence). This chain's CDR3 is CATSREGNQPQHF. The DNA of the CDR3 is TGTGCCACCAGCAGAGAAGGCAATCAGCCCCAGCATTTT. Together with reference TRBV15 and TRBJ1-5, the CDR3 gives the full variable domain: DAMVIQNPRYQVTQFGKPVTLSCSQTLNHNVMYWYQQKSSQAPKLLFHYYDKDFNNEADTPDNFQSRRPNTSFCFLDIRSPGLGDTAMYLCATSREGNQPQHFGDGTRLSIL.

This chain connects TRBV5-5 to TRBJ2-5; D might be TRBD1 (5 bases). Germline V gene sequence: CDR1 SGHKS, CDR2 YYEKEE (reference sequence). The CDR3 has 13 residues. The V end lost 0 bases, the J end lost 5 bases, and 8 bases lay between the germline ends. The CDR3 loop is CASSLEGPETQYF. The DNA for the CDR3 is TGTGCCAGCAGCTTGGAGGGGCCGGAGACCCAGTACTTC.

J is TRBJ1-2 and V is TRBV6-1; D is unresolved. Deletions cut 1 base from V and 8 bases from J, with 11 bases between. CDR1 MNHNS and CDR2 SASEGT come from the germline V gene. The CDR3 contains 13 residues. The CDR3, as DNA: TGTGCCAGCAGTGAAGGAGGGCTTTGGGGCTACACCTTC. Protein sequence: CASSEGGLWGYTF.

This chain joins TRBV6-5 and TRBJ2-2; a weak D match, TRBD1 (6 bases). Trimming left V 7 bases short and J 7 bases short, with 19 bases between. The CDR3 totals 15 residues. CDR1 MNHEY and CDR2 SVGAGI come from the germline V gene. The CDR3, as DNA: TGTGCCAGCAAACTCGGACTGTTAGGGGGCGGGGAGCTGTTTTTT. Protein product: CASKLGLLGGGELFF.

The CDR3, as DNA: TGTGCCAGTAGTATGGTAGGGGGTTCCGGGGAGCTGTTTTTT. Translation: CASSMVGGSGELFF. The rearrangement uses TRBV19 and TRBJ2-2; perhaps TRBD1 as D (6 bases). This CDR3 has 14 residues. With 3 bases removed from V and 6 bases from J, the gap between germline ends came to 11 bases. Germline CDR1 is LNHDA and CDR2 is SQIVND (reference sequence).

The gene calls are TRBV5-6 and TRBJ1-2, with 8 bases identical to TRBD1. Looked up from germline, CDR1 is SGHDT and CDR2 is YYEEEE. The CDR3 runs 15 residues. J lost 4 bases, V lost 0 bases, and 5 bases had no gene match. The chain's CDR3 is CASSLAGGPPYGYTF. In DNA, the CDR3 is TGTGCCAGCAGCTTGGCAGGGGGCCCTCCCTATGGCTACACCTTC.